Below, 9 T cell receptor beta chains from the same sample are listed, as sequenced in a study of T cell changes during pregnancy in multiple sclerosis (dated by TCRdb to the late 2010s). The library was generated by the immunoSEQ multiplex PCR assay. The table comes from immuneACCESS by way of TCRdb, which keeps in-frame sequences with V and J called. Part of the clones is missing from these tables; in studies checked, under half for an unresolved V gene and the rest for unknown reasons. Across this sample there are some 61,000 clones, with 91% seen only once. The ten largest account for over 0.65% of the sample. This sample comprised peripheral blood, obtained in the second trimester of pregnancy. These receptor sequences come from a female donor with multiple sclerosis, enrolled in a pregnancy study.

The chain carries TRBV4-3 and TRBJ2-2, with D perhaps matching TRBD2 (6 bases). This CDR3 has 17 residues. Trimming pared 0 bases from V and 4 bases from J, leaving 15 bases between. Germline CDR1 reads LGHNA; CDR2 reads YSLEER. This chain's CDR3 is CASSQDRNSGGTGELFF. Written as DNA, the CDR3 is TGCGCCAGCAGCCAAGATCGGAATAGCGGCGGCACCGGGGAGCTGTTTTTT.

The V gene is TRBV2, the J gene TRBJ2-3; 13 nucleotides agree with TRBD2. V was clipped by 6 bases and J by 2 bases; unmatched bases: 8. The CDR3 contains 17 residues. CDR1 is SNHLY and CDR2 is FYNNEI in the germline V gene. CDR3 DNA sequence: TGTGCCAGCAGGGGGGGACTAGCGGGGAGAACCACAGATACGCAGTATTTT. Translated: CASRGGLAGRTTDTQYF.

The rearrangement links TRBV6-5 to TRBJ2-1; 9 bases match TRBD2. The germline V gene has CDR1 MNHEY and CDR2 SVGAGI. The CDR3 runs 13 residues. This CDR3 reads CATLLAGYNEQFF. As DNA, the CDR3 is TGTGCGACACTCCTAGCGGGGTACAATGAGCAGTTCTTC.

This clone has only a few counts. The V and J genes are TRBV27 and TRBJ1-1, with 8 bases matching TRBD1. J was trimmed by 1 base and V by 5 bases; bases with no gene match: 6. The CDR3 has 15 amino acids. Germline CDR1 MNHEY, CDR2 SMNVEV (reference sequence). CDR3 loop: CASSPWTGTNTEAFF. CDR3 nucleotide sequence: TGTGCCAGCAGTCCTTGGACAGGGACGAACACTGAAGCTTTCTTT.

The chain is built from TRBV6-1 and TRBJ1-2; weak D call: TRBD1 (6 bases). The germline V gene encodes CDR1 MNHNS and CDR2 SASEGT. CDR3 size: 14 residues. V lost 4 bases, J lost 4 bases, and 13 bases lay in between. CDR3 sequence: CASSGEGHSYGYTF. The CDR3 DNA sequence: TGTGCCAGCAGTGGTGAGGGACATTCCTATGGCTACACCTTC.

The chain uses TRBV9 and TRBJ2-1; 14 bases match TRBD2. The CDR3 consists of 17 residues. Trimming took 2 bases from V and 8 from J; bases not matched to a gene: 9. Germline V gives CDR1 SGDLS, CDR2 YYNGEE. The CDR3 is CASSVSTSGGERDEQFF. The CDR3 nucleotides are TGTGCCAGCAGCGTGTCGACTAGCGGGGGGGAGAGGGATGAGCAGTTCTTC.

V is TRBV5-4 and J is TRBJ1-3, with 10 bases matching TRBD1. This CDR3 has 15 amino acids. In germline, CDR1 is SGHNT, CDR2 YYREEE (reference sequence). V shed 4 bases, J shed 4 bases, and the junction held 5 bases outside the gene matches. The DNA for the CDR3 is TGTGCCAGCAGCCCCGGACAGGGGGGGGGAAACACCATATATTTT. This sequence encodes CASSPGQGGGNTIYF.

The chain carries TRBV5-4 and TRBJ1-3; D ambiguous. Germline CDR1 is SGHNT and CDR2 is YYREEE (reference sequence). The CDR3 totals 15 residues. The V gene lost 0 bases and the J gene lost 0 bases, with 7 bases spanning the gap. The CDR3 loop reads CASSLALSSGNTIYF. CDR3 bases: TGTGCCAGCAGCTTGGCCCTGAGCTCTGGAAACACCATATATTTT.

V is TRBV6-6 and J is TRBJ2-5; 11 bases map to TRBD2. The V segment lost 5 bases and the J segment 3 bases; nucleotides outside the gene matches: 8. This CDR3 is 16 amino acids long. CDR1 and CDR2 (germline): MNHNY, SVGAGI (reference sequence). In DNA form, the CDR3 reads TGTGCCAGCAGTGGTGGGGTAGCGGGGGGGAAAGAGACCCAGTACTTC. Protein product: CASSGGVAGGKETQYF.